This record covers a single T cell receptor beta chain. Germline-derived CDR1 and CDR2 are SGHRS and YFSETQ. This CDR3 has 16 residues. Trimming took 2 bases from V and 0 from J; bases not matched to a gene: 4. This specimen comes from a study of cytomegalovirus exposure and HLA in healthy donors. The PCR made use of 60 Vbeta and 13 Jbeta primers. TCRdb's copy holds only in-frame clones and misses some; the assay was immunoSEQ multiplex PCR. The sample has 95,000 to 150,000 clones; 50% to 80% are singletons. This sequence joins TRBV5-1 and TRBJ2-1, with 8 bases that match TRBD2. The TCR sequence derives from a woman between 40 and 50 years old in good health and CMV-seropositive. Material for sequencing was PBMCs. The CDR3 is CASSFSGTSSYNEQFF. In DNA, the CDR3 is TGCGCCAGCAGCTTTAGCGGGACTAGCTCCTACAATGAGCAGTTCTTC.